This TCR beta chain was captured by sequencing in a study of blood T cells in healthy people across ages. Sample-barcoded 5' priming and a J-beta primer mix drove a second PCR of roughly 7 to 11 cycles. Via MiXCR, TCRdb re-called the 5' RACE reads, giving one row per CDR3 protein. The sample includes about 800,000 distinct CDR3 sequences, more than 45% of them seen just once. Germline CDR1 LGHDT, CDR2 YNNKEL (reference sequence). The J segment lost 4 bases and the V segment lost 8 bases, leaving 6 bases of the junction unmatched. CDR3 size: 13 residues. The sequenced material came from blood. This sequence was found in a man aged 25 to 40 in good health. The rearrangement uses TRBV3-1 and TRBJ2-3, with 7 bases identical to TRBD2. The CDR3 DNA reads as TGTGCCAGCGAATTGGGGGGGGCAGATACGCAGTATTTT. The encoded protein is CASELGGADTQYF.